Following are 16 T cell receptor beta chains from one sample sequenced in a study of cytomegalovirus exposure and HLA in healthy donors. Some clones are missing from TCRdb's copy, which holds only in-frame ones; the method was immunoSEQ multiplex PCR. The top ten clones hold 2.6% of a sample with hundreds of thousands of clones, around nine tenths of them seen once. Specimen: PBMCs. The receptor set was obtained from a man aged 18 to 30 in good health and CMV-seronegative.

This rearrangement joins TRBV4-3 to TRBJ1-1; 10 bases match TRBD1. The germline CDR1 and CDR2 sequences are LGHNA and YSLEER. CDR3 length: 15 amino acids. Trimming at V came to 3 bases and at J to 5 bases, leaving 6 bases not matched to a gene. The CDR3, as DNA: TGCGCCAGCAGCCATAGTGGACAGGGGGAAACTGAAGCTTTCTTT. Translation: CASSHSGQGETEAFF.

The chain combines TRBV19 with TRBJ1-2, with a possible D match to TRBD1 (5 bases). The CDR3 spans 14 residues. Germline CDR1 and CDR2: LNHDA and SQIVND (reference sequence). V was pared by 1 base and J by 8 bases, with 14 bases between. The chain's CDR3 is CASSIVAAGGGYTF. In DNA form, the CDR3 reads TGTGCCAGTAGTATAGTGGCAGCCGGGGGAGGCTACACCTTC.

The chain links TRBV7-2 to TRBJ2-7; perhaps TRBD1 as D (6 bases). This CDR3 is built from 14 residues. Germline V lookup: CDR1 SGHTA, CDR2 FQGNSA. The ends were cut back, 5 bases at V and 4 bases at J, with 15 bases in the middle. The CDR3 DNA reads as TGTGCCAGCAGCGTATCAGGGGCTCTGTACGAGCAGTACTTC. Its translation is CASSVSGALYEQYF. Looking up the rest from reference TRBV7-2 and TRBJ2-7 gives the full variable domain: GAGVSQSPSNKVTEKGKDVELRCDPISGHTALYWYRQSLGQGLEFLIYFQGNSAPDKSGLPSDRFSAERTGGSVSTLTIQRTQQEDSAVYLCASSVSGALYEQYFGPGTRLTVT.

The genes are TRBV2 and TRBJ2-5, with TRBD2 matching over 8 bases. The CDR3 length is 14 residues. Germline assignment: CDR1 SNHLY and CDR2 FYNNEI. J gave up 8 bases and V 3 bases, and 8 bases lay outside the gene matches. In DNA, the CDR3 is TGTGCCAGCAGTGAGGGACTAGGGGGATATACCCAGTACTTC. Translating it yields CASSEGLGGYTQYF. Combining the CDR3 with reference TRBV2 and TRBJ2-5 gives the whole variable domain EPEVTQTPSHQVTQMGQEVILRCVPISNHLYFYWYRQILGQKVEFLVSFYNNEISEKSEIFDDQFSVERPDGSNFTLKIRSTKLEDSAMYFCASSEGLGGYTQYFGPGTRLLVL.

This chain uses TRBV2 with TRBJ1-4, with a weak D call TRBD1 (6 bases). Germline loops: CDR1 SNHLY, CDR2 FYNNEI. The V end lost 4 bases, the J end lost 8 bases, and 11 bases lay between the germline ends. The CDR3 runs to 13 residues. CDR3 residues: CASSVGQREKLFF. CDR3 bases: TGTGCCAGCAGTGTAGGACAGAGGGAAAAACTGTTTTTT.

The sample holds one count of this clone. This chain connects TRBV7-9 to TRBJ2-5; TRBD1 matches at 9 bases. V trimming: 3 bases; J trimming: 6 bases; junction bases outside the gene matches: 5. CDR1 and CDR2 (germline): SEHNR, FQNEAQ (reference sequence). The CDR3 loop spans 14 amino acids. Here the CDR3 DNA reads TGTGCCAGCAGCTTCCCGTACAGGGGGCAGACCCAGTACTTC. It yields the protein CASSFPYRGQTQYF.

The CDR3 coding sequence is TGTGCCAGTAGTATCCAGCGGGAGGGTGAGCAGTTCTTC. Its translation: CASSIQREGEQFF. The chain has TRBV19 and TRBJ2-1, with 10 bases that match TRBD2. Germline trimming cut 3 bases from V and 9 bases from J; bases unmatched to any gene: 2. This CDR3 has 13 residues. Germline CDR1 LNHDA, CDR2 SQIVND (reference sequence).

This chain connects TRBV5-1 to TRBJ1-3; 7 bases are a match to TRBD1. The CDR3 length is 14 residues. Losses at the gene ends were 0 bases for V and 7 bases for J; bases not matched to a gene: 4. Germline values: CDR1 SGHRS, CDR2 YFSETQ. CDR3 DNA sequence: TGCGCCAGCAGCTTGGAGGGGACAGCGAACACCATATATTTT. It yields the protein CASSLEGTANTIYF. The whole variable domain, filled in from reference TRBV5-1 and TRBJ1-3, reads KAGVTQTPRYLIKTRGQQVTLSCSPISGHRSVSWYQQTPGQGLQFLFEYFSETQRNKGNFPGRFSGRQFSNSRSEMNVSTLELGDSALYLCASSLEGTANTIYFGEGSWLTVV.

The chain uses TRBV15 and TRBJ2-2; TRBD2 aligns across 8 bases. Per germline, CDR1 LNHNV and CDR2 YYDKDF (reference sequence). CDR3 length: 17 residues. The J segment lost 3 bases and the V segment lost 3 bases, leaving 9 bases of the junction unmatched. CDR3 region: CATSRPGGGRYTGELFF. In DNA form, the CDR3 reads TGTGCCACCAGCAGGCCGGGAGGCGGGAGGTACACCGGGGAGCTGTTTTTT.

This sequence joins TRBV5-6 and TRBJ1-4; D gene ambiguous. Germline loops: CDR1 SGHDT, CDR2 YYEEEE. CDR3 length: 14 amino acids. Between the trimmed V and J ends, which lost 0 bases and 8 bases, there was a span of 11 bases. CDR3: CASSLAAATEKLFF. CDR3 coding DNA: TGTGCCAGCAGCTTGGCGGCAGCGACCGAAAAACTGTTTTTT.

The gene calls are TRBV28 and TRBJ1-4; possible D gene TRBD1, 6 bases. Germline CDR1 MDHEN, CDR2 SYDVKM. The CDR3 contains 16 residues. Trimming left V 3 bases short and J 6 bases short, with 17 bases between. CDR3 nucleotides: TGTGCCAGCAGTTTGGGGACGACAGGCGGCTATGAAAAACTGTTTTTT. Amino acids: CASSLGTTGGYEKLFF.

The chain employs TRBV6-1 and TRBJ2-1, with 15 bases matching TRBD2. The CDR3 loop spans 15 amino acids. V shed 7 bases and J 9 bases; nucleotides not matched to a gene: 7. Germline lookup yields CDR1 MNHNS and CDR2 SASEGT. This CDR3 reads CASTGLAGGPGEQFF. CDR3 in DNA: TGTGCCAGCACGGGACTAGCGGGAGGCCCCGGTGAGCAGTTCTTC.

This sequence joins TRBV19 and TRBJ1-1; TRBD1 agrees at 7 bases. The trim removed 0 bases at V and 8 bases at J, leaving 3 bases unmatched. This CDR3 has 13 amino acids. CDR1 LNHDA and CDR2 SQIVND come from the germline V gene (reference sequence). CDR3 sequence reads: CASSIELDREAFF. The DNA for the CDR3 is TGTGCCAGTAGTATAGAACTGGACAGGGAAGCTTTCTTT.

This clone was seen a handful of times. The gene calls are TRBV29-1 and TRBJ2-7; a possible D gene is TRBD2 (5 bases). V lost 6 bases and J lost 4, with 13 bases in between. Germline CDR1 and CDR2: SQVTM and ANQGSEA. CDR3 length: 12 amino acids. CDR3 nucleotide sequence: TGCAGCGTGGGAGACCGGCTATACGAGCAGTACTTC. Translating it yields CSVGDRLYEQYF.

The chain has TRBV27 and TRBJ2-7; perhaps TRBD2 as D (6 bases). Germline V CDR1 and CDR2: MNHEY, SMNVEV (reference sequence). Trimming cost V 4 bases and J 9 bases, with 13 bases left between them. The CDR3 consists of 12 residues. The CDR3 bases are TGTGCCAGCAGTTCGTTAGCGGCGGGGCAGTACTTC. It is translated as CASSSLAAGQYF.

The V gene is TRBV30, the J gene TRBJ1-2; D is undetermined. Germline V lookup: CDR1 GTSNPN, CDR2 SVGIG (reference sequence). Trimming cost V 3 bases and J 10 bases, with 12 bases left between them. The CDR3 runs to 11 residues. CDR3 sequence reads: CAWRALGPYTF. The CDR3 DNA reads TGTGCCTGGAGGGCCCTGGGCCCCTACACCTTC.